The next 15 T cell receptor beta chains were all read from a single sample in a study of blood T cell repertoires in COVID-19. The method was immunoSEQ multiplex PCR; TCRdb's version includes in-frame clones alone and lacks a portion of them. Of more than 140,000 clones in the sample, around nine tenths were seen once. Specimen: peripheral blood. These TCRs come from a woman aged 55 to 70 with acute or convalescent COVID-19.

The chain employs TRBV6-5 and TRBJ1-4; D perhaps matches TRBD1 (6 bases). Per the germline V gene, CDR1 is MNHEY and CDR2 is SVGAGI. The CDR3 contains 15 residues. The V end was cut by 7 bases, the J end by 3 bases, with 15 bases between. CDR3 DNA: TGTGCCAGCAAAGTGGCAGGGGCCTCTAATGAAAAACTGTTTTTT. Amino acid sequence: CASKVAGASNEKLFF.

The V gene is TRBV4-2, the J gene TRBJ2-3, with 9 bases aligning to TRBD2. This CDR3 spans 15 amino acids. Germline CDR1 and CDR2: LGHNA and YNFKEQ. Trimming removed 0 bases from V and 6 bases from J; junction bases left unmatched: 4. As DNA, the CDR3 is TGTGCCAGCAGCCAAGATCCCCTAGCGGGGGATACGCAGTATTTT. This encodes CASSQDPLAGDTQYF.

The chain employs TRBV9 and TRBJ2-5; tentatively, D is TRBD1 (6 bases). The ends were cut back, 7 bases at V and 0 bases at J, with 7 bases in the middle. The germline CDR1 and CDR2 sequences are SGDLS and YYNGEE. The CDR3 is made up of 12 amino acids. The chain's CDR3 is CASGTHQETQYF. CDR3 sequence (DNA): TGTGCCAGCGGGACACACCAAGAGACCCAGTACTTC. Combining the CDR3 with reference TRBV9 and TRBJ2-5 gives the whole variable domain DSGVTQTPKHLITATGQRVTLRCSPRSGDLSVYWYQQSLDQGLQFLIQYYNGEERAKGNILERFSAQQFPDLHSELNLSSLELGDSALYFCASGTHQETQYFGPGTRLLVL.

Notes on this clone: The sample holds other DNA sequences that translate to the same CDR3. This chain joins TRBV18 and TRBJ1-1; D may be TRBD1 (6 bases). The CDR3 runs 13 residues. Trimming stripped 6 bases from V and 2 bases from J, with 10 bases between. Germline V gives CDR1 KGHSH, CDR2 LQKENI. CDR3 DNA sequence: TGTGCCAGCTCCAGGGGACAAAACACTGAAGCTTTCTTT. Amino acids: CASSRGQNTEAFF.

The CDR3 reads CASNPRDRTYEQYF. CDR3 nucleotide sequence: TGTGCCAGTAATCCTCGGGACAGGACCTACGAGCAGTACTTC. This sequence joins TRBV19 and TRBJ2-7; 8 bases are a match to TRBD1. Trimming removed 7 bases from V and 2 bases from J; junction bases left unmatched: 7. Germline V gives CDR1 LNHDA, CDR2 SQIVND (reference sequence). The CDR3 is made up of 14 amino acids.

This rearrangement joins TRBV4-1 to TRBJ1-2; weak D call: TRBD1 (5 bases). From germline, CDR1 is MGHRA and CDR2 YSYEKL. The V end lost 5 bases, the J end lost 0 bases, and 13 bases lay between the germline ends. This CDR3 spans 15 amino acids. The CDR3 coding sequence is TGCGCCAGCAGCTTCAGCGGGGCCTCTAACTATGGCTACACCTTC. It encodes CASSFSGASNYGYTF.

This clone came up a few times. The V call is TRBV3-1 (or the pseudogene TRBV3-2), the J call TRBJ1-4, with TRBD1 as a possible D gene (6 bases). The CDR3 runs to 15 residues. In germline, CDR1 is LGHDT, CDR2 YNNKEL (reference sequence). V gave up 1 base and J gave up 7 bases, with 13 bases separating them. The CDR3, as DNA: TGTGCCAGCAGCCAAGCTCAGGGGCAAGGTGAAAAACTGTTTTTT. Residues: CASSQAQGQGEKLFF.

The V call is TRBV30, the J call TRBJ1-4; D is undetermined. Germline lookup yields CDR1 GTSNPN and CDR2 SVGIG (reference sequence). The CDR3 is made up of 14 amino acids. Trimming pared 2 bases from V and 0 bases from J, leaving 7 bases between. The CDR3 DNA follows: TGTGCCTGGAGTCCGACATCAACTAATGAAAAACTGTTTTTT. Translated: CAWSPTSTNEKLFF.

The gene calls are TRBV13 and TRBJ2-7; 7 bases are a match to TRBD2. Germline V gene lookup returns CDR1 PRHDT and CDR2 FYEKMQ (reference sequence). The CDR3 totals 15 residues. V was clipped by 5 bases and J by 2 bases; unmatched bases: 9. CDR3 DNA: TGTGCCAGCAGCCGCAGCGGGATTGAGACCTACGAGCAGTACTTC. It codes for CASSRSGIETYEQYF.

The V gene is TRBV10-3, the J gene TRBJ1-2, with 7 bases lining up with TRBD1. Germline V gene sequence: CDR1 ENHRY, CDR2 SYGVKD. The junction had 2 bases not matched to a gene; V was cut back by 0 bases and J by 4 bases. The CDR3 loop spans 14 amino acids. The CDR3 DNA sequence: TGTGCCATCAGTGAGTCCAGACAGGGCTATGGCTACACCTTC. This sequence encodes CAISESRQGYGYTF.

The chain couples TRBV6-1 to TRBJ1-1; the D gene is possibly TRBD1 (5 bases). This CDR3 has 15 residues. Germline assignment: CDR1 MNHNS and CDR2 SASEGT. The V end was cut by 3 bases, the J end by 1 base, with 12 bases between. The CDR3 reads CASSEGLLWNTEAFF. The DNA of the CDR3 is TGTGCCAGCAGTGAGGGACTGTTATGGAACACTGAAGCTTTCTTT.

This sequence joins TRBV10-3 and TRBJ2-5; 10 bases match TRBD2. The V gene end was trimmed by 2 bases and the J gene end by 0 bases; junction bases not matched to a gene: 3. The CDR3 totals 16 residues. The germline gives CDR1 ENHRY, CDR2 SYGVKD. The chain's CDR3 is CAISEIAGGHQETQYF. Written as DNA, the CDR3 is TGTGCCATCAGTGAGATAGCGGGGGGACACCAAGAGACCCAGTACTTC.

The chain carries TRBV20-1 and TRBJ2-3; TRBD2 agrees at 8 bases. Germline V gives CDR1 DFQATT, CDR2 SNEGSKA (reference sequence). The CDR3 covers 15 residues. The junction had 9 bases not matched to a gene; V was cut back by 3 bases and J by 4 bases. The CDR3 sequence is CSASWRAGVADTQYF. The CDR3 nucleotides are TGCAGTGCTAGTTGGCGAGCGGGGGTGGCAGATACGCAGTATTTT.

CDR3 sequence (DNA): TGTGCCAGCAGGGCTGGGAGCGGGGGCTACGAGCAGTACTTC. Translated: CASRAGSGGYEQYF. This rearrangement joins TRBV6-5 to TRBJ2-7, with TRBD2 matching 8 bases. The CDR3 has 14 residues. The junction had 7 bases not matched to a gene; V was cut back by 6 bases and J by 3 bases. Germline V CDR1 and CDR2: MNHEY, SVGAGI.

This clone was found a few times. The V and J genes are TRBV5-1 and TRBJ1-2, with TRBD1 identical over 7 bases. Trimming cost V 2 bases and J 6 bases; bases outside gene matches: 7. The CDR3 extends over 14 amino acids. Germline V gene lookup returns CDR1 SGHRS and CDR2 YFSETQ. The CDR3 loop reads CASSLTTGEDGYTF. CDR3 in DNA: TGCGCCAGCAGCTTAACCACAGGGGAGGATGGCTACACCTTC.